Each of the 29 T cell receptor beta chains below was sequenced from the same sample in a study of T-cell memory formation after mild COVID-19. TCRdb reprocessed the 5' RACE reads via MiXCR and lists one record per CDR3 protein. The sample includes around 210,000 distinct CDR3 sequences, 7.5% to 10% seen only once; the top ten take 3.5%. The specimen sequenced was PBMCs or a T cell subset sorted from them (not recorded which). All receptors come from a man aged 18-30 years who had mild COVID-19 (a few samples of this study predate the infection). Cell type and time point are not known.

The chain carries TRBV20-1 and TRBJ2-7, with D tentatively TRBD1 (5 bases). Trimming stripped 6 bases from V and 3 bases from J, with 12 bases between. Germline CDR1 DFQATT, CDR2 SNEGSKA (reference sequence). The CDR3 has 12 residues. CDR3 in amino acids: CSARVDFYEQYF. Here the CDR3 DNA reads TGCAGTGCCAGGGTCGATTTCTACGAGCAGTACTTC.

This clonotype was detected only a few times. The rearrangement links TRBV5-1 to TRBJ1-1; 7 nucleotides match TRBD1. V shed 4 bases, J shed 2 bases, and the junction held 8 bases outside the gene matches. Germline loops: CDR1 SGHRS, CDR2 YFSETQ. The CDR3 is made up of 15 amino acids. CDR3 residues: CASSRIRGGNTEAFF. In nucleotides, the CDR3 is TGCGCCAGCAGCCGAATCAGGGGGGGAAACACTGAAGCTTTCTTT.

The gene calls are TRBV20-1 and TRBJ2-5, with D perhaps matching TRBD2 (6 bases). The CDR3 is 15 amino acids. Per germline, CDR1 DFQATT and CDR2 SNEGSKA (reference sequence). V gave up 3 bases and J gave up 1 base, with 15 bases separating them. The CDR3 sequence: CSARVAGTSQETQYF. The CDR3 region has the DNA TGCAGTGCTAGGGTGGCGGGGACTTCCCAAGAGACCCAGTACTTC.

The chain couples TRBV15 to TRBJ2-3; D uncertain. CDR1 and CDR2 (germline): LNHNV, YYDKDF (reference sequence). Trimming took off 0 bases at V and 6 bases at J, with 7 bases between the two ends. The CDR3 totals 13 residues. The CDR3 protein is CATSRDSEDTQYF. The CDR3, as DNA: TGTGCCACCAGCAGAGATTCGGAGGATACGCAGTATTTT.

This chain links TRBV20-1 with TRBJ1-6; TRBD1 matches 8 bases. The germline CDR1 and CDR2 sequences are DFQATT and SNEGSKA (reference sequence). The ends lost 0 bases at V and 9 bases at J; junction bases unmatched: 13. The CDR3 sequence is 17 residues long. The CDR3 loop reads CSARDYTGGSFGSPLHF. CDR3 nucleotides: TGCAGTGCTAGAGATTACACAGGGGGTTCCTTTGGTTCACCCCTCCACTTT.

This clonotype has only a few counts. The V call is TRBV7-2, the J call TRBJ2-3; D uncertain. The CDR3 has 13 amino acids. V lost 5 bases and J lost 3, with 9 bases in between. Germline lookup yields CDR1 SGHTA and CDR2 FQGNSA. The CDR3 DNA is TGTGCCAGCAGCATTATACGGACAGATACGCAGTATTTT. This gives the protein CASSIIRTDTQYF.

This chain uses TRBV2 with TRBJ2-7, with D uncertain. The CDR3 contains 10 residues. The germline V and J ends were trimmed by 6 bases and 4 bases, with 4 bases remaining between them. The germline V gene has CDR1 SNHLY and CDR2 FYNNEI. CDR3 region: CASSRYEQYF. The DNA for the CDR3 is TGTGCCAGCAGCAGGTACGAGCAGTACTTC.

This clonotype was seen more than once but under ten times. The V gene is TRBV7-2, the J gene TRBJ1-2; TRBD1 is a possible D gene (6 bases). CDR3 length equals 13 residues. V lost 3 bases and J lost 12, with 17 bases in between. CDR1 SGHTA and CDR2 FQGNSA come from the germline V gene. The CDR3 DNA is TGTGCCAGCAGCTTCCCCCAGGGGACCCTTGACACCTTC. Translating it yields CASSFPQGTLDTF.

About this clonotype: At one boundary the junction diverges from the germline segment, which might be a read error. The V call is TRBV2, the J call TRBJ2-7, with 9 positions matching TRBD2. The CDR3 totals 15 residues. Germline CDR1 SNHLY, CDR2 FYNNEI. The CDR3 loop is CASSEGTSLLGEQYF. CDR3 sequence (DNA): TGTGCCAGCAGCGAAGGGACTAGCCTTCTGGGGGAGCAGTACTTC.

V is TRBV4-1 and J is TRBJ2-7; D might be TRBD2 (5 bases). Germline CDR1 is MGHRA and CDR2 is YSYEKL. Trimming pared 3 bases from V and 4 bases from J, leaving 19 bases between. The CDR3 contains 16 residues. CDR3 DNA sequence: TGCGCCAGCAGCCAGGCTGTGGACGGGATAGCTTACGAGCAGTACGTC. Translated, it gives CASSQAVDGIAYEQYV.

This clonotype was seen a few times. The V call is TRBV5-4, the J call TRBJ1-6, with D possibly matching TRBD1 (5 bases). The length of the CDR3 is 14 residues. From germline, CDR1 is SGHNT and CDR2 YYREEE (reference sequence). Trimming took 2 bases from V and 10 from J, leaving 13 bases between them. The CDR3 protein is CASSLRQGDSPLHF. CDR3 DNA sequence: TGTGCCAGCAGCTTAAGGCAGGGTGACTCACCCCTCCACTTT.

At least ten counts were recorded for this clonotype. For the CDR3, the DNA is TGTGCCAGCTCACCTGGGCCGACCGGGGAGCTGTTTTTT. Translated: CASSPGPTGELFF. The V and J genes are TRBV18 and TRBJ2-2; unclear D gene. Germline V CDR1 and CDR2: KGHSH, LQKENI. The CDR3 loop spans 13 amino acids. The V gene lost 3 bases and the J gene lost 5 bases, with 7 bases spanning the gap.

This chain uses TRBV15 with TRBJ2-1; possibly TRBD1 for D (6 bases). This CDR3 spans 13 amino acids. The V gene lost 4 bases and the J gene lost 10 bases, with 14 bases spanning the gap. The germline gives CDR1 LNHNV, CDR2 YYDKDF (reference sequence). The CDR3 reads CATSTDRTGEQFF. The CDR3 nucleotides are TGTGCCACCAGCACAGACAGGACCGGGGAGCAGTTCTTC. The whole variable domain, filled in from reference TRBV15 and TRBJ2-1, reads DAMVIQNPRYQVTQFGKPVTLSCSQTLNHNVMYWYQQKSSQAPKLLFHYYDKDFNNEADTPDNFQSRRPNTSFCFLDIRSPGLGDTAMYLCATSTDRTGEQFFGPGTRLTVL.

This clonotype was seen a handful of times. The DNA for the CDR3 is TGTGCCAGCTCACTCGGGAGACAGGGGTTTGGAGATACGCAGTATTTT. Protein: CASSLGRQGFGDTQYF. V gene TRBV18 combines with J gene TRBJ2-3, with 8 bases aligning to TRBD1. The V gene end was trimmed by 4 bases and the J gene end by 5 bases; junction bases not matched to a gene: 11. CDR1 is KGHSH and CDR2 is LQKENI in the germline V gene. The CDR3 runs 16 residues.

This clonotype came up a few times. This chain connects TRBV5-4 to TRBJ1-2; 8 bases align to TRBD1. V gave up 3 bases and J gave up 4 bases; unmatched junction bases: 2. CDR3 length: 13 residues. Per germline, CDR1 SGHNT and CDR2 YYREEE (reference sequence). CDR3 DNA sequence: TGTGCCAGCAGCTCGGGACAGGTCTATGGCTACACCTTC. This sequence encodes CASSSGQVYGYTF.

In its sample, this clonotype was seen a few times. The chain has TRBV9 and TRBJ1-2, with D unresolved. The CDR3 contains 13 residues. CDR1 is SGDLS, CDR2 YYNGEE, per germline. V was pared by 4 bases and J by 8 bases, with 15 bases between. CDR3 residues: CASSRSNQKGYTF. As DNA, the CDR3 is TGTGCCAGCAGCAGATCCAACCAAAAGGGCTACACCTTC.

This clonotype was counted between two and nine times. The chain carries TRBV4-3 and TRBJ2-1; 8 bases are a match to TRBD2. The CDR3 length is 16 residues. The germline CDR1 and CDR2 sequences are LGHNA and YSLEER. The V and J ends lost 4 bases and 2 bases, in that order; junction bases with no gene match: 7. DNA of the CDR3: TGCGCCAGCAGCCCTAGACTCGGGGGGGCCTACAATGAGCAGTTCTTC. It specifies CASSPRLGGAYNEQFF.

V usage is TRBV7-3 and J usage is TRBJ1-2, with TRBD1 identical over 9 bases. In germline, CDR1 is SGHTA, CDR2 FQGTGA. Trimming took 1 base from V and 13 from J; bases not matched to a gene: 10. The CDR3 is 14 residues long. The CDR3 spells CASSLMRTGDVITF. The DNA of the CDR3 is TGTGCCAGCAGCTTAATGAGGACAGGGGATGTTATCACCTTC.

The chain uses TRBV12-3 or TRBV12-4 and TRBJ2-1; 9 positions match TRBD1. This CDR3 is built from 16 residues. The V gene end was trimmed by 3 bases and the J gene end by 4 bases; junction bases not matched to a gene: 7. CDR3 sequence: CASSFGDRVRYNEQFF. The DNA for the CDR3 is TGTGCCAGCAGTTTCGGGGACAGGGTACGGTACAATGAGCAGTTCTTC.

This clonotype occurred many times. The chain recombines TRBV10-3 with TRBJ1-2; 8 nucleotides line up with TRBD1. The trim removed 0 bases at V and 0 bases at J, leaving 12 bases unmatched. This CDR3 comprises 19 residues. The germline V gene has CDR1 ENHRY and CDR2 SYGVKD. The DNA for the CDR3 is TGTGCCATCAGTGAGTCATCTCGAGCAGGGGGCCCCTCTAACTATGGCTACACCTTC. Translating gives CAISESSRAGGPSNYGYTF.

This clonotype was detected ten times or more. The CDR3 coding sequence is TGTGCCAGCAGCGTAGAGAGCAATCAGCCCCAGCATTTT. Its protein is CASSVESNQPQHF. The rearrangement uses TRBV9 and TRBJ1-5, with D unresolved. CDR1 is SGDLS, CDR2 YYNGEE, per germline. The germline V and J ends were trimmed by 0 bases and 1 base, with 2 bases remaining between them. This CDR3 region has 13 residues.

At least ten counts were recorded for this clonotype. This chain uses TRBV9 with TRBJ2-3; D might be TRBD2 (6 bases). Deletions cut 4 bases from V and 2 bases from J, with 14 bases between. The CDR3 consists of 15 residues. Germline V gene data show CDR1 as SGDLS and CDR2 as YYNGEE. DNA of the CDR3: TGTGCCAGCAGCATACGGTGGGGACTCACAGATACGCAGTATTTT. Translation: CASSIRWGLTDTQYF.

The table lists this clonotype with a few counts. V gene TRBV7-3 combines with J gene TRBJ2-3; no clear D gene. Germline V gives CDR1 SGHTA, CDR2 FQGTGA. The ends were cut back, 0 bases at V and 5 bases at J, with 6 bases in the middle. This CDR3 comprises 13 residues. The CDR3 DNA follows: TGTGCCAGCAGCTTAACTAAGGAAGATACGCAGTATTTT. Protein: CASSLTKEDTQYF.

This clonotype showed up many times. CDR3 nucleotide sequence: TGTGCCAGCAGCGTCGAGGGGGCGGTCACCGGGGAGCTGTTTTTT. Its protein product is CASSVEGAVTGELFF. This chain connects TRBV5-6 to TRBJ2-2; 7 bases are a match to TRBD1. Germline trimming cut 4 bases from V and 4 bases from J; bases unmatched to any gene: 7. The CDR3 spans 15 residues. CDR1 and CDR2 (germline): SGHDT, YYEEEE.

This clonotype has a count of ten or more. The J gene is TRBJ2-7, the V gene TRBV29-1; the D gene is possibly TRBD2 (5 bases). Trimming took off 1 base at V and 0 bases at J, with 7 bases between the two ends. The germline V gene encodes CDR1 SQVTM and CDR2 ANQGSEA. The CDR3 loop spans 13 amino acids. CDR3 protein: CSVEVRDSYEQYF. The CDR3 nucleotides are TGCAGCGTTGAAGTTCGGGACTCCTACGAGCAGTACTTC.

CDR3 loop: CASSLAAGAADTQYF. Here the CDR3 DNA reads TGTGCCAGCAGCTTAGCAGCCGGGGCGGCAGATACGCAGTATTTT. This chain uses TRBV7-6 with TRBJ2-3; D may correspond to TRBD1 or TRBD2 (5 bases each). V lost 0 bases and J 4 bases, leaving 11 bases between the germline ends. Germline CDR1 SGHVS, CDR2 FNYEAQ. This CDR3 has 15 residues.

The chain is built from TRBV20-1 and TRBJ2-7; 11 positions agree with TRBD2. The CDR3 contains 15 residues. Germline-derived CDR1 and CDR2 are DFQATT and SNEGSKA (reference sequence). Unmatched junction bases numbered 5, after V lost 3 bases and J lost 1 base. The CDR3 spells CSASPGTSGSYEQYF. The CDR3 DNA reads as TGCAGTGCTAGCCCCGGGACTAGCGGTTCCTACGAGCAGTACTTC.

This clonotype was seen repeatedly, ten times or more. The chain carries TRBV4-3 and TRBJ2-7, with unresolved D. V was shortened by 1 base and J by 6 bases, with 16 bases between the two germline ends. Looked up from germline, CDR1 is LGHNA and CDR2 is YSLEER. The CDR3 totals 15 residues. CDR3 DNA sequence: TGCGCCAGCAGCCAAGTGGTAGCCTGGCGTTGCGAGCAGTACGTC. It specifies CASSQVVAWRCEQYV.

This clonotype has just a few counts. The CDR3 is CASSQNKGLAGGETQYF. CDR3 bases: TGTGCCAGCAGCCAGAACAAGGGACTAGCGGGGGGAGAGACCCAGTACTTC. The chain uses TRBV4-2 and TRBJ2-5; 15 nucleotides agree with TRBD2. J was trimmed by 4 bases and V by 3 bases; bases with no gene match: 6. Germline loops: CDR1 LGHNA, CDR2 YNFKEQ. The CDR3 is 17 amino acids.